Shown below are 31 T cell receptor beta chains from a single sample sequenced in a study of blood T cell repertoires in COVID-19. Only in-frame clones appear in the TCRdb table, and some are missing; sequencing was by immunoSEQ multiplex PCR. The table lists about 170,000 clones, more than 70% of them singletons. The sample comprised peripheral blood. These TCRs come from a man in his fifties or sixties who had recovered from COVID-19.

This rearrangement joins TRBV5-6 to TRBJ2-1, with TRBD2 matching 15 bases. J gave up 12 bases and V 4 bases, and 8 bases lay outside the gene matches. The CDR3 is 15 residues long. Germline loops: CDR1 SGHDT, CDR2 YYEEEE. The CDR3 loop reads CASSIRTSGGAWQFF. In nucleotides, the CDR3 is TGTGCCAGCAGCATTCGGACTAGCGGGGGGGCCTGGCAGTTCTTC.

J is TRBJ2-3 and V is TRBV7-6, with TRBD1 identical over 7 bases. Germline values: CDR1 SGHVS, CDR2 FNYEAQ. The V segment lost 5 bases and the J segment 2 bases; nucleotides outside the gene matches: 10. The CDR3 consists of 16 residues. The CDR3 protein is CASSPGPTGTTDTQYF. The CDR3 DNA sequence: TGTGCCAGCAGCCCCGGGCCGACAGGGACCACAGATACGCAGTATTTT.

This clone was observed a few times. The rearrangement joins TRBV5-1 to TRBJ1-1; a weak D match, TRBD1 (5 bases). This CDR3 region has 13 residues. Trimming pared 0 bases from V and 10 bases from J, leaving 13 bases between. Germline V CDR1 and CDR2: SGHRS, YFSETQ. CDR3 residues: CASSLDGGAPAFF. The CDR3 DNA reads TGCGCCAGCAGCTTGGATGGTGGGGCGCCAGCTTTCTTT. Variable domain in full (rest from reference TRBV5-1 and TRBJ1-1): KAGVTQTPRYLIKTRGQQVTLSCSPISGHRSVSWYQQTPGQGLQFLFEYFSETQRNKGNFPGRFSGRQFSNSRSEMNVSTLELGDSALYLCASSLDGGAPAFFGQGTRLTVV.

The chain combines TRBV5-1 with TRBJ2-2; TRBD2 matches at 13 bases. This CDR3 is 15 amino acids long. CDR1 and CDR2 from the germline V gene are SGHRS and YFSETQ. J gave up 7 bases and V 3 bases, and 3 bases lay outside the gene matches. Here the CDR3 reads CASSSGLAGHGELFF. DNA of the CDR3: TGCGCCAGCAGCTCGGGACTAGCGGGGCACGGGGAGCTGTTTTTT.

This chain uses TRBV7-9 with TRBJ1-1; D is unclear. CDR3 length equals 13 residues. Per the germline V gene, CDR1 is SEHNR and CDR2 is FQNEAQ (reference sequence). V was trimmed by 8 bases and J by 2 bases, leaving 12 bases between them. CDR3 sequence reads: CASGQTANTEAFF. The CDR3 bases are TGTGCCAGCGGGCAGACGGCAAACACTGAAGCTTTCTTT. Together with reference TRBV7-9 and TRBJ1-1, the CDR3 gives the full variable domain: DTGVSQNPRHKITKRGQNVTFRCDPISEHNRLYWYRQTLGQGPEFLTYFQNEAQLEKSRLLSDRFSAERPKGSFSTLEIQRTEQGDSAMYLCASGQTANTEAFFGQGTRLTVV.

The CDR3 region is CSASSLAGVLGEQYF. The CDR3, as DNA: TGCAGTGCTAGTTCCCTAGCGGGGGTCCTGGGGGAGCAGTACTTC. V and J are TRBV20-1 and TRBJ2-7; 10 nucleotides agree with TRBD2. V shed 3 bases and J 7 bases; nucleotides not matched to a gene: 12. The CDR3 has 15 residues. Germline V gene sequence: CDR1 DFQATT, CDR2 SNEGSKA (reference sequence).

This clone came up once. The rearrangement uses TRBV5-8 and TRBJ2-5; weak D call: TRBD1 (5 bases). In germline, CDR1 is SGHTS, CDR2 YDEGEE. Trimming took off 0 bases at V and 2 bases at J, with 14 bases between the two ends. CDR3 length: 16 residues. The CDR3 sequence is CASSLGGRSLQETQYF. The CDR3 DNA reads TGTGCCAGCAGCTTGGGGGGCAGAAGCCTTCAAGAGACCCAGTACTTC.

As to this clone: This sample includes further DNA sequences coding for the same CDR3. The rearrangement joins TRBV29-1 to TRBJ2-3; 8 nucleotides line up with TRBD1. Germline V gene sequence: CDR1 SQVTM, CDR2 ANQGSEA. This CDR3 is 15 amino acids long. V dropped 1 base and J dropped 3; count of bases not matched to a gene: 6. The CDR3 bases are TGCAGCGTTGAAGCGCGAGACAGGGGAACAGATACGCAGTATTTT. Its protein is CSVEARDRGTDTQYF.

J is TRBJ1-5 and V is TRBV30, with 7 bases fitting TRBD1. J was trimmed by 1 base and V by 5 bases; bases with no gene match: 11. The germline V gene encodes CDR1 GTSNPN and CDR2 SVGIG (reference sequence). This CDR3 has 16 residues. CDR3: CAWDKQGRGSNQPQHF. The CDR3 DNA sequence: TGTGCCTGGGATAAACAGGGCAGGGGGAGCAATCAGCCCCAGCATTTT.

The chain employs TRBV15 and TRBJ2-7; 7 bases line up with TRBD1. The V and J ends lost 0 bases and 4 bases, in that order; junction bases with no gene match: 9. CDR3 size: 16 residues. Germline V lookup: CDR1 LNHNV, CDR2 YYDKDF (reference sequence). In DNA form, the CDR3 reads TGTGCCACCAGCAGAGATCGAGGGGGACAGTTATACGAGCAGTACTTC. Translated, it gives CATSRDRGGQLYEQYF. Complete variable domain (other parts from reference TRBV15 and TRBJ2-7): DAMVIQNPRYQVTQFGKPVTLSCSQTLNHNVMYWYQQKSSQAPKLLFHYYDKDFNNEADTPDNFQSRRPNTSFCFLDIRSPGLGDTAMYLCATSRDRGGQLYEQYFGPGTRLTVT.

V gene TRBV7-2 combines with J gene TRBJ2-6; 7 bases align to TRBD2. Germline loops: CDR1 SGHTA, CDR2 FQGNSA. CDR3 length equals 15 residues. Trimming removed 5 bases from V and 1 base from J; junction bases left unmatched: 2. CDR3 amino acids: CASSLGGSGANVLTF. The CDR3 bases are TGTGCCAGCAGCCTGGGGGGGTCTGGGGCCAACGTCCTGACTTTC.

CDR3 in amino acids: CAGGRGPNNEQFF. CDR3 coding DNA: TGCGCCGGGGGCAGGGGGCCGAACAATGAGCAGTTCTTC. The chain couples TRBV5-1 to TRBJ2-1, with 8 bases matching TRBD1. V shed 10 bases, J shed 5 bases, and the junction held 8 bases outside the gene matches. CDR1 is SGHRS and CDR2 is YFSETQ in the germline V gene. The CDR3 contains 13 residues.

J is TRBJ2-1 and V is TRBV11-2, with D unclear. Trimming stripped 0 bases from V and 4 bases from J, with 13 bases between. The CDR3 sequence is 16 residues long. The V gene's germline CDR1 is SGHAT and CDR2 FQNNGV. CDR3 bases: TGTGCCAGCAGCTTAGACGCCGCTAGTCTTTACAATGAGCAGTTCTTC. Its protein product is CASSLDAASLYNEQFF. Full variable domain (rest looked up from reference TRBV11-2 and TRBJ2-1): EAGVAQSPRYKIIEKRQSVAFWCNPISGHATLYWYQQILGQGPKLLIQFQNNGVVDDSQLPKDRFSAERLKGVDSTLKIQPAKLEDSAVYLCASSLDAASLYNEQFFGPGTRLTVL.

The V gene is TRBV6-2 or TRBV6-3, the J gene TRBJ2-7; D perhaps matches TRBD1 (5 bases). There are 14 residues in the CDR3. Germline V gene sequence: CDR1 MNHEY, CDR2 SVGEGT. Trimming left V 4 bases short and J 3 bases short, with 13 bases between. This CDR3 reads CASSSQGRVYEQYF. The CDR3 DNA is TGTGCCAGCAGTTCCCAGGGTCGGGTCTACGAGCAGTACTTC.

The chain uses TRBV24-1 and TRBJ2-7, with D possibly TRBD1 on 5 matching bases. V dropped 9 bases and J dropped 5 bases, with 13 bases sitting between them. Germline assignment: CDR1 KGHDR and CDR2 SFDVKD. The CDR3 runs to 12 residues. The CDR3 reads CATGQGTNEQYF. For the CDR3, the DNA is TGTGCCACCGGGCAGGGAACTAACGAGCAGTACTTC.

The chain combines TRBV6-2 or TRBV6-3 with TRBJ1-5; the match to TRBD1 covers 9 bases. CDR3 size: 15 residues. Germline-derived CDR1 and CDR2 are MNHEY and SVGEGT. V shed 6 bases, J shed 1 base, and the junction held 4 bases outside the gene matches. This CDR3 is CASSKTGGSNQPQHF. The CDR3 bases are TGTGCCAGCAGCAAGACAGGGGGGAGCAATCAGCCCCAGCATTTT.

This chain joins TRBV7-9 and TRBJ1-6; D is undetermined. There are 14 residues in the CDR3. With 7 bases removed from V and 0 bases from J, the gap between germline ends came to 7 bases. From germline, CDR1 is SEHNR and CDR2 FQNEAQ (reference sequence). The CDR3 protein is CASMKSSYNSPLHF. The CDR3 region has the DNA TGTGCCAGCATGAAGAGCTCCTATAATTCACCCCTCCACTTT.

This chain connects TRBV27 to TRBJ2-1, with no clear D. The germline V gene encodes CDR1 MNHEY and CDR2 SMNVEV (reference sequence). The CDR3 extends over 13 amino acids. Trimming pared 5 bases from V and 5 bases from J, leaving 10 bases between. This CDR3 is CASSHLLDNEQFF. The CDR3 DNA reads TGTGCCAGCAGTCACCTCTTAGACAATGAGCAGTTCTTC.

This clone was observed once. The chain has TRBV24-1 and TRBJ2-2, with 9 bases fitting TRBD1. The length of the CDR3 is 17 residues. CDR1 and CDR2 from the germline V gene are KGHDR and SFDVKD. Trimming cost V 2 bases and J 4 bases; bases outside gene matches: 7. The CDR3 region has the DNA TGTGCCACCAGTGATTCGTCGGGACAGGGTCCCACCGGGGAGCTGTTTTTT. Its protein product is CATSDSSGQGPTGELFF.

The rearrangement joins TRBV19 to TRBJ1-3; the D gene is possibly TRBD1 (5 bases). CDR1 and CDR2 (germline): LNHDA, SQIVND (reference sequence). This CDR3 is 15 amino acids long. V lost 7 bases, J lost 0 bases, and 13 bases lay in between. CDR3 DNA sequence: TGTGCCAGTACCACAGCGACAGCCTCTGGAAACACCATATATTTT. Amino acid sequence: CASTTATASGNTIYF.

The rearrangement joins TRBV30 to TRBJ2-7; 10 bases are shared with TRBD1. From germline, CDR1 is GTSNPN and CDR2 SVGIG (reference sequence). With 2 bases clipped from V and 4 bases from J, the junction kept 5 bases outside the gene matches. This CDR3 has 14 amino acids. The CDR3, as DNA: TGTGCCTGGAGTTTAGGGACAGGGGTTTACGAGCAGTACTTC. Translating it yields CAWSLGTGVYEQYF.

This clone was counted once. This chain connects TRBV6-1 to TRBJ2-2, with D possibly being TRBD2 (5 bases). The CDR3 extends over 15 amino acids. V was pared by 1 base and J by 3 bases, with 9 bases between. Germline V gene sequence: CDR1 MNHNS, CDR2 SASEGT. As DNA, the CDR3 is TGTGCCAGCAGTGAAGAGGGAGCTTACACCGGGGAGCTGTTTTTT. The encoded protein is CASSEEGAYTGELFF.

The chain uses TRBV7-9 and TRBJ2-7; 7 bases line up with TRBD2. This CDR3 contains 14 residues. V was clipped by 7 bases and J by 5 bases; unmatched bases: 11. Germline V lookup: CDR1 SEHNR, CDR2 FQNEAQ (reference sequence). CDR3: CASNKLAGGNEQYF. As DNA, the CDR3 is TGTGCCAGCAACAAATTAGCGGGTGGCAACGAGCAGTACTTC.

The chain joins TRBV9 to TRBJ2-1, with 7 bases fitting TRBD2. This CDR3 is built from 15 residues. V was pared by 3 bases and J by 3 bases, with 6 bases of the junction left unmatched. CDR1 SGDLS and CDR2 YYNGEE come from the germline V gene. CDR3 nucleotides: TGTGCCAGCAGCGCAGGAGGCGGGGGCTACAATGAGCAGTTCTTC. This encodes CASSAGGGGYNEQFF.

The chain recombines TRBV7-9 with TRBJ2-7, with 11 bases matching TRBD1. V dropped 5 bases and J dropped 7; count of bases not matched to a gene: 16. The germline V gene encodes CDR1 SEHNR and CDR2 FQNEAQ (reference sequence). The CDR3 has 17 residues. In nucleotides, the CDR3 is TGTGCCAGCAGCCCCCAGGGTCAGCGGACAGGGGGCTTAGAGCAGTACTTC. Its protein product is CASSPQGQRTGGLEQYF. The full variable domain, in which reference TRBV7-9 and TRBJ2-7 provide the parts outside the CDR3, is DTGVSQNPRHKITKRGQNVTFRCDPISEHNRLYWYRQTLGQGPEFLTYFQNEAQLEKSRLLSDRFSAERPKGSFSTLEIQRTEQGDSAMYLCASSPQGQRTGGLEQYFGPGTRLTVT.

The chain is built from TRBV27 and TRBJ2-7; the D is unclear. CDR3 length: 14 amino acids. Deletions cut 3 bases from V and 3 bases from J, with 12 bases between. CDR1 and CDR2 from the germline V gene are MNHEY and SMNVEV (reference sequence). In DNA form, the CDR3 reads TGTGCCAGCAGTTTGACGGCAGGCCTCTACGAGCAGTACTTC. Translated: CASSLTAGLYEQYF.

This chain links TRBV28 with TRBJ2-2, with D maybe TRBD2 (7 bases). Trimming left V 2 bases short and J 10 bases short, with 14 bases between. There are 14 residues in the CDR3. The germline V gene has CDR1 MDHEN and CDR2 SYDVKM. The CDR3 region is CASSLVGGGEELFF. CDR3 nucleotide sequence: TGTGCCAGCAGTTTAGTGGGAGGGGGTGAGGAGCTGTTTTTT.

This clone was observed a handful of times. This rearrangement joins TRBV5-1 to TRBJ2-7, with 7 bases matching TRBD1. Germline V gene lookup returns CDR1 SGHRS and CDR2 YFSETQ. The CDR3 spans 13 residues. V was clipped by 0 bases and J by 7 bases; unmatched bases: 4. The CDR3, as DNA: TGCGCCAGCAGCTTGGAGGGGGCGCGGGAGCAGTACTTC. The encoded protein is CASSLEGAREQYF.

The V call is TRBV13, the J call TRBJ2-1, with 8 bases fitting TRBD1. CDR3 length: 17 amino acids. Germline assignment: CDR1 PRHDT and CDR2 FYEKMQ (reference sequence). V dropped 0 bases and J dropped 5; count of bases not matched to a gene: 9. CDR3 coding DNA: TGTGCCAGCAGCTTAGGGATATTCAGGGGGCGCGACAATGAGCAGTTCTTC. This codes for CASSLGIFRGRDNEQFF. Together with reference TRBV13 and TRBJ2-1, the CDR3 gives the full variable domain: AAGVIQSPRHLIKEKRETATLKCYPIPRHDTVYWYQQGPGQDPQFLISFYEKMQSDKGSIPDRFSAQQFSDYHSELNMSSLELGDSALYFCASSLGIFRGRDNEQFFGPGTRLTVL.

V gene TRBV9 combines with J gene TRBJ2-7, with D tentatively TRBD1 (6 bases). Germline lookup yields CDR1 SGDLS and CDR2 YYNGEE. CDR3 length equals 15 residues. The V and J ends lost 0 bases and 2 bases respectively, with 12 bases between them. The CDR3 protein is CASSVGGQGAYEQYF. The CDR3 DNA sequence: TGTGCCAGCAGCGTAGGGGGGCAGGGTGCCTACGAGCAGTACTTC.

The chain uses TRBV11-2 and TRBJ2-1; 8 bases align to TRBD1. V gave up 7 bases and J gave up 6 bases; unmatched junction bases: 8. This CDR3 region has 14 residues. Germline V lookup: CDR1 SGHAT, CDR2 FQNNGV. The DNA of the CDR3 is TGTGCCAGCATCCAAAATACAGGGGGCAATGAGCAGTTCTTC. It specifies CASIQNTGGNEQFF.